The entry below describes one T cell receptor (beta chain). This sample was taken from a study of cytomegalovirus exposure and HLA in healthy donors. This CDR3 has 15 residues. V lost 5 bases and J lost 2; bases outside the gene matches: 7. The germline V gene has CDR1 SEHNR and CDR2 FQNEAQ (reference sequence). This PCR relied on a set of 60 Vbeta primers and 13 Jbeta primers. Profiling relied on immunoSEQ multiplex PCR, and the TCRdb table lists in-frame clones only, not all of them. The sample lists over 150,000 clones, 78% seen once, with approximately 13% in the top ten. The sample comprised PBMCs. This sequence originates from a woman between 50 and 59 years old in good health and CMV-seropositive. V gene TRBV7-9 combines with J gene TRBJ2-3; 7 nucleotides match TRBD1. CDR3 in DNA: TGTGCCAGCAGCCCTACAGGGGTGGACACAGATACGCAGTATTTT. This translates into CASSPTGVDTDTQYF.